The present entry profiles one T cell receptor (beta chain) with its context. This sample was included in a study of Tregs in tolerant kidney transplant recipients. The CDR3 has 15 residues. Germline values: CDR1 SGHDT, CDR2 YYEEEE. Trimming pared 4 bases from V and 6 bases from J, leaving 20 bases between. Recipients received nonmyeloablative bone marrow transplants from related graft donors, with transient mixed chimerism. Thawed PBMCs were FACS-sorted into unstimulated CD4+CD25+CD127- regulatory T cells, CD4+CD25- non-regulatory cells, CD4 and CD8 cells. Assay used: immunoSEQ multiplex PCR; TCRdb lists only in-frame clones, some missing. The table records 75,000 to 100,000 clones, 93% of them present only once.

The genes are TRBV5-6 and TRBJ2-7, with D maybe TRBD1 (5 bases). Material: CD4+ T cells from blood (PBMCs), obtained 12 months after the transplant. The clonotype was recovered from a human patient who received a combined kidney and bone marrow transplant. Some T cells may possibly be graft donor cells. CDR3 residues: CASSPYRSRALEQYF. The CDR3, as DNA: TGTGCCAGCAGCCCCTACCGATCCAGGGCCCTCGAGCAGTACTTC.